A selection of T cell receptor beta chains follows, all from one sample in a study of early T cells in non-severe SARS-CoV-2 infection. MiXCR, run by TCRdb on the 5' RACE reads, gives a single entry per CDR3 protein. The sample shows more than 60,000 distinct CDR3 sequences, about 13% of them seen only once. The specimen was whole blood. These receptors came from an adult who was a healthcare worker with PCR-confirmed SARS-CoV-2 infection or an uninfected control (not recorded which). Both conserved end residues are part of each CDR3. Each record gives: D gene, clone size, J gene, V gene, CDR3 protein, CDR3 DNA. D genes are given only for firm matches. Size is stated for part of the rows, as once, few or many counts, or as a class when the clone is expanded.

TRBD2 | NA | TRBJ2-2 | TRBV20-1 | CSARAGRDLTSGRAGAWTGELFF | TGCAGTGCTAGAGCAGGACGGGACTTGACTAGCGGGAGGGCCGGTGCCTGGACCGGGGAGCTGTTTTTT
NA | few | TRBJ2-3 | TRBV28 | CASSLLRVHTQYF | TGTGCCAGCAGTTTGTTAAGGGTTCATACGCAGTATTTT
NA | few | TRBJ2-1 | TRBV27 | CASSQEGATFNEQFF | TGTGCCAGCAGTCAGGAAGGAGCGACCTTCAATGAGCAGTTCTTC
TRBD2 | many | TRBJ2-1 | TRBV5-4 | CASSLGRRTSGMRDNEQFF | TGTGCCAGCAGCTTGGGACGGAGGACTAGCGGGATGAGGGACAATGAGCAGTTCTTC
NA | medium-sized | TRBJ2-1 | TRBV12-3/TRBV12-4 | CASSLGQYNEQFF | TGTGCCAGCAGTTTAGGTCAATACAATGAGCAGTTCTTC
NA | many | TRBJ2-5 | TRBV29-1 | CSVEQGQETQYF | TGCAGCGTTGAACAAGGCCAAGAGACCCAGTACTTC
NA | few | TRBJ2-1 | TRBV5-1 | CASSWDTLQFF | TGCGCCAGCAGCTGGGACACACTGCAGTTCTTC
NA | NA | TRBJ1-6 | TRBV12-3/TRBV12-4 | CTSSLAADSPLHF | TGTACCAGCAGTTTAGCAGCGGATTCACCCCTCCACTTT
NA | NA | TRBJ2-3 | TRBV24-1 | CATSVGTGTDTQYF | TGTGCCACCAGTGTCGGGACGGGGACAGATACGCAGTATTTT
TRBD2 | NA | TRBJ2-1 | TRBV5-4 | CASSLQIAGGHYNEQFF | TGTGCCAGCAGCTTGCAGATCGCGGGAGGCCACTACAATGAGCAGTTCTTC
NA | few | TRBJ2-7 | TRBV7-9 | CASSFGAQVYEQYF | TGTGCCAGCAGCTTTGGAGCGCAGGTCTACGAGCAGTACTTC
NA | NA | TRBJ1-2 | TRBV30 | CAWSQFGASNYGYTF | TGTGCCTGGAGCCAGTTCGGGGCGTCTAACTATGGCTACACCTTC
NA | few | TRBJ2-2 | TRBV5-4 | CASSLGGKTGELFF | TGTGCCAGCAGCTTGGGCGGGAAAACCGGGGAGCTGTTTTTT
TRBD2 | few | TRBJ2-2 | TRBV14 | CASSHGPVSGGRTGELFF | TGTGCCAGCAGCCATGGTCCGGTCTCGGGAGGGCGAACCGGGGAGCTGTTTTTT
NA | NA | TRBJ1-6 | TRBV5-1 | CASSLDPGNSPLHF | TGCGCCAGCAGCTTGGACCCGGGAAATTCACCCCTCCACTTT
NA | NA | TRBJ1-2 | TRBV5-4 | CASSLQGREGYTF | TGTGCCAGCAGCTTGCAGGGGCGCGAAGGCTACACCTTC
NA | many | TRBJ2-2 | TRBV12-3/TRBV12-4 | CASSLGGNTGELFF | TGTGCCAGCAGTTTAGGGGGGAACACCGGGGAGCTGTTTTTT